This record covers a single TCR beta chain. From germline, CDR1 is SGHRS and CDR2 YFSETQ. This CDR3 contains 15 residues. The germline V and J ends were trimmed by 4 bases and 3 bases, with 17 bases remaining between them. This sample is drawn from a study of cytomegalovirus exposure and HLA in healthy donors. PCR used 60 Vbeta primers and 13 Jbeta primers. The protocol was immunoSEQ multiplex PCR, while the TCRdb copy is restricted to in-frame clones and leaves out a portion. The profile covers 84,000 or so clones, with 65% to 85% appearing a single time and 2.5% to 3.5% taken by the ten largest. The chain joins TRBV5-1 to TRBJ2-7; maybe TRBD1 (6 bases). The TCR comes from a man in his thirties or forties in good health and CMV-seronegative. The sequenced sample consisted of PBMCs. CDR3 sequence reads: CASSRDSPRGYEQYF. The CDR3 nucleotides are TGCGCCAGCAGCCGCGACTCACCCAGGGGCTACGAGCAGTACTTC.